This TCR beta chain emerged from a study of regulatory T cells in long-lasting Graves disease. Time point meaning: newly diagnosed GD, antithyroid drugs for less than 3 months. Following extraction of RNA from PBMCs, that RNA was used to make the TCR library. Per germline, CDR1 ENHRY and CDR2 SYGVKD. V shed 6 bases and J shed 1 base, with 6 bases lying between them. This CDR3 has 12 residues. Building of the TCR beta libraries involved iRepertoire HTBI primers and Arm-PCR of CDR3 regions. TCRdb used MiXCR to reprocess the multiplex PCR reads, holding one entry per CDR3 protein. The table records 350,000 to 500,000 distinct CDR3 sequences, roughly 17% of them present only once. This clonotype was counted once. These data were also reused for a study on T cells in Graves' hyperthyroidism and ophthalmopathy. That paper notes: The TCR CDR3 was amplified in a first-round RT-PCR using the HTBI primer set.

The specimen comprised peripheral blood mononuclear cells (PBMCs), sampled at new diagnosis, from a patient treated with antithyroid drugs. The chain links TRBV10-3 to TRBJ2-5; maybe TRBD1 (6 bases). The TCR comes from a woman younger than 35 with Graves disease. CDR3 in DNA: TGTGCCATCAGACAGGGCCAAGAGACCCAGTACTTC. It specifies CAIRQGQETQYF.